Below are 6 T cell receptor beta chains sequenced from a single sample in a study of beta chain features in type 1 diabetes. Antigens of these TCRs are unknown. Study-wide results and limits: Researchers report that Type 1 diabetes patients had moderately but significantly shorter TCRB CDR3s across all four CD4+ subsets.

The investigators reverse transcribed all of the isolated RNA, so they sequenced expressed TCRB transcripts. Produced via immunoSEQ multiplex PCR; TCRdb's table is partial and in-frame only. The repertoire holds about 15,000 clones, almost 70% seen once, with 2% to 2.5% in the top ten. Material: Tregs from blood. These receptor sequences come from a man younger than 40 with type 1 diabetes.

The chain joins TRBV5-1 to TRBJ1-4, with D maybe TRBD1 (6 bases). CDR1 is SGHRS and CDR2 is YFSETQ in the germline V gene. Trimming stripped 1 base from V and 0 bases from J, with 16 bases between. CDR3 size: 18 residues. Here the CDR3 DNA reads TGCGCCAGCAGCTTGACGGGGGGCACTTCTGCAACTAATGAAAAACTGTTTTTT. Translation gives CASSLTGGTSATNEKLFF.

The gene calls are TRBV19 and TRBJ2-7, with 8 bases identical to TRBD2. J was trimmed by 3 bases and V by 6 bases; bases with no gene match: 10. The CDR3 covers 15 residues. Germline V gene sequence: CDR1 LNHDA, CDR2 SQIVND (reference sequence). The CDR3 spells CASRISGSPFYEQYF. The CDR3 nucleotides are TGTGCCAGTAGGATAAGCGGGAGCCCCTTCTACGAGCAGTACTTC.

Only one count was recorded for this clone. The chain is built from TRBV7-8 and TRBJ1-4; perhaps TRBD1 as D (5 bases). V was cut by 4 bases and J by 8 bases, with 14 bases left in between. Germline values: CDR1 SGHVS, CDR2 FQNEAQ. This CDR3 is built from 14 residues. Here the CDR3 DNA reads TGTGCCAGCAGCTCAACGGGGAGGGGAGAAAAACTGTTTTTT. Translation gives CASSSTGRGEKLFF.

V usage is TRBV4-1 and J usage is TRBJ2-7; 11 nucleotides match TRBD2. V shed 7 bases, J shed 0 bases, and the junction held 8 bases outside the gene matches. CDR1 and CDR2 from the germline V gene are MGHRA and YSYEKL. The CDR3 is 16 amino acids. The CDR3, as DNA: TGCGCCAGCACCCCGGGACTAGCGGTGAGCTCCTACGAGCAGTACTTC. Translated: CASTPGLAVSSYEQYF.

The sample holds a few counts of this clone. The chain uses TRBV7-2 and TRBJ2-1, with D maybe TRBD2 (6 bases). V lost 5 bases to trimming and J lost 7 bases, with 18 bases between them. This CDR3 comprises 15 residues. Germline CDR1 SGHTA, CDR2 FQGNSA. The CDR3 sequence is CASSRRQWGGNEQFF. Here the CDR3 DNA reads TGTGCCAGCAGCCGACGACAGTGGGGAGGAAATGAGCAGTTCTTC.

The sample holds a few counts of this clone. Here the CDR3 reads CAISESGRNTEAFF. Written as DNA, the CDR3 is TGTGCCATCAGTGAATCGGGGAGAAACACTGAAGCTTTCTTT. The chain joins TRBV10-3 to TRBJ1-1, with D uncertain. This CDR3 region has 14 residues. Trimming stripped 3 bases from V and 2 bases from J, with 10 bases between. Germline CDR1 and CDR2: ENHRY and SYGVKD.